These 14 T cell receptor beta chains were all obtained from the same sample, sequenced in a study of PD-1 blockade in mismatch repair-deficient tumors. TCRdb's table, derived via immunoSEQ multiplex PCR, lists solely in-frame clones and lacks some. Of some 130,000 clones listed, almost 90% are singletons. The sample here was peripheral blood, taken approximately 72 weeks after starting pembrolizumab. The receptors originated from an adult with mismatch repair-deficient cancer.

The J gene is TRBJ2-7, the V gene TRBV5-1; 8 bases align to TRBD2. The CDR3 contains 14 residues. Looked up from germline, CDR1 is SGHRS and CDR2 is YFSETQ. J gave up 5 bases and V 2 bases, and 6 bases lay outside the gene matches. As DNA, the CDR3 is TGCGCCAGCAGCTTAAGTACGGGGGGGAACGAGCAGTACTTC. Its protein product is CASSLSTGGNEQYF.

This chain uses TRBV11-1 with TRBJ2-7, with D possibly being TRBD1 (5 bases). This CDR3 spans 13 amino acids. V was trimmed by 1 base and J by 2 bases, leaving 6 bases between them. Germline-derived CDR1 and CDR2 are SGHAT and FQDESV (reference sequence). DNA of the CDR3: TGTGCCAGCAGCTTAGGACAGACCTACGAGCAGTACTTC. Residues: CASSLGQTYEQYF.

The genes are TRBV2 and TRBJ2-7; tentatively, D is TRBD1 or TRBD2 (5 bases each). The CDR3 length is 15 residues. Per the germline V gene, CDR1 is SNHLY and CDR2 is FYNNEI. With 4 bases removed from V and 0 bases from J, the gap between germline ends came to 13 bases. As DNA, the CDR3 is TGTGCCAGCAGTGGGGACCCCGGACCCTCCTACGAGCAGTACTTC. Translated, it gives CASSGDPGPSYEQYF.

The genes are TRBV27 and TRBJ1-6; 11 nucleotides line up with TRBD1. This CDR3 contains 17 residues. Germline-derived CDR1 and CDR2 are MNHEY and SMNVEV (reference sequence). Germline trimming cut 4 bases from V and 10 bases from J; bases unmatched to any gene: 12. The CDR3 loop reads CASSSETGTGGRSPLHF. In nucleotides, the CDR3 is TGTGCCAGCAGTTCCGAGACCGGGACAGGGGGAAGGTCACCCCTCCACTTT.

The chain couples TRBV6-5 to TRBJ1-2; 8 bases map to TRBD1. V gave up 4 bases and J gave up 3 bases; unmatched junction bases: 7. The CDR3 length is 15 residues. CDR1 is MNHEY and CDR2 is SVGAGI in the germline V gene. The CDR3 DNA reads as TGTGCCAGCAGTTTACAGGGGGGACGGTACTATGGCTACACCTTC. It encodes CASSLQGGRYYGYTF.

In regard to this clone: This sample also contains other DNA sequences that code for the same CDR3. This chain connects TRBV19 to TRBJ1-1, with a weak D call TRBD1 (6 bases). CDR1 LNHDA and CDR2 SQIVND come from the germline V gene (reference sequence). Trimming took 5 bases from V and 1 from J, leaving 11 bases between them. The CDR3 consists of 14 residues. The CDR3 coding sequence is TGTGCCAGTAGTTTGGGACAAGGGAACACTGAAGCTTTCTTT. This gives the protein CASSLGQGNTEAFF.

There are a few counts of this clone. This chain connects TRBV5-1 to TRBJ1-2, with 7 nucleotides matching TRBD1. The V segment lost 4 bases and the J segment 5 bases; nucleotides outside the gene matches: 5. From germline, CDR1 is SGHRS and CDR2 YFSETQ. The CDR3 contains 13 residues. CDR3 sequence reads: CASSEGAAYGYTF. The DNA of the CDR3 is TGCGCCAGCAGCGAGGGGGCAGCGTATGGCTACACCTTC.

This sequence joins TRBV10-3 and TRBJ2-2; D gene ambiguous. The V end was cut by 0 bases, the J end by 3 bases, with 5 bases between. This CDR3 is 14 amino acids long. Looked up from germline, CDR1 is ENHRY and CDR2 is SYGVKD. DNA for the CDR3: TGTGCCATCAGTGAGTCCTTAGACACCGGGGAGCTGTTTTTT. Encoded protein: CAISESLDTGELFF.

This clone was recorded once. This chain links TRBV5-1 with TRBJ2-3, with a tentative D call TRBD2 (5 bases). The CDR3 consists of 12 residues. Germline V gene lookup returns CDR1 SGHRS and CDR2 YFSETQ. V shed 4 bases and J shed 6 bases, with 9 bases lying between them. The CDR3 sequence: CASSPEVDTQYF. In DNA, the CDR3 is TGCGCCAGCAGCCCGGAGGTCGATACGCAGTATTTT.

This clone occurred a few times. The chain combines TRBV4-1 with TRBJ2-7; the D is unclear. CDR1 is MGHRA, CDR2 YSYEKL, per germline. The CDR3 has 13 residues. With 2 bases removed from V and 8 bases from J, the gap between germline ends came to 13 bases. CDR3 DNA sequence: TGCGCCAGCAGCCAACACGACGGTCTACAGCAGTACTTC. This encodes CASSQHDGLQQYF.

V is TRBV4-1 and J is TRBJ2-7, with 10 positions matching TRBD1. CDR1 is MGHRA and CDR2 is YSYEKL in the germline V gene. This CDR3 is built from 15 residues. V dropped 3 bases and J dropped 5; count of bases not matched to a gene: 7. The CDR3 sequence: CASSQIDRGHDEQYF. CDR3 sequence (DNA): TGCGCCAGCAGCCAGATTGACAGGGGGCATGACGAGCAGTACTTC.

V is TRBV13 and J is TRBJ2-7, with D tentatively TRBD1 (6 bases). The CDR3 totals 13 residues. Trimming removed 5 bases from V and 3 bases from J, with 11 bases in between. CDR1 and CDR2 from the germline V gene are PRHDT and FYEKMQ (reference sequence). The CDR3 DNA sequence: TGTGCCAGCAGCCCGGAAGGGGGCTACGAGCAGTACTTC. This translates into CASSPEGGYEQYF.

This clone appeared a few times. Other DNA variants within this sample encode the same CDR3. V is TRBV6-6 and J is TRBJ2-7; 11 positions match TRBD1. Per the germline V gene, CDR1 is MNHNY and CDR2 is SVGAGI (reference sequence). The CDR3 covers 15 residues. Trimming cost V 0 bases and J 3 bases; bases outside gene matches: 1. The CDR3 bases are TGTGCCAGCAGTTACTCCGGGACAGGGGGCTACGAGCAGTACTTC. Translation: CASSYSGTGGYEQYF.

The chain links TRBV19 to TRBJ1-1, with D perhaps matching TRBD1 (5 bases). The CDR3 length is 17 residues. CDR1 and CDR2 (germline): LNHDA, SQIVND (reference sequence). V shed 9 bases and J shed 0 bases, with 23 bases lying between them. CDR3 in amino acids: CASRSGSIGAMNTEAFF. CDR3 coding DNA: TGTGCCAGCAGGAGTGGCTCCATAGGGGCTATGAACACTGAAGCTTTCTTT.